This T cell receptor beta chain originates from a study of T cells in Graves' hyperthyroidism and ophthalmopathy. Study results and caveats: Peripheral blood also featured most of the thyroid clonotypes expanded above 0.001. Before onset, by a median of around 6.4 months, the model predicted ophthalmopathy.

This clonotype came up many times. Its cognate antigen is unknown. There are 16 residues in the CDR3. Germline assignment: CDR1 SNHLY and CDR2 FYNNEI. With 9 bases clipped from V and 8 bases from J, the junction kept 19 bases outside the gene matches. Regions amplified from RNA transcripts were the TCR beta CDR3 regions. The primer set for the first-round RT-PCR of the TCR CDR3 was HTBI. TCRdb re-called the multiplex PCR reads through MiXCR, storing one row per CDR3 protein. The data show roughly 740,000 distinct CDR3 sequences, roughly 15% seen once. V usage is TRBV2 and J usage is TRBJ2-1, with 7 positions matching TRBD1. This TCR was sampled from a man aged 18 to 29 with Graves' hyperthyroidism. The specimen was blood. The CDR3 region has the DNA TGTGCCAGTGCACTGTCCCGGGGACAGATTACGTATGAGCAGTTCTTC. Translating gives CASALSRGQITYEQFF.